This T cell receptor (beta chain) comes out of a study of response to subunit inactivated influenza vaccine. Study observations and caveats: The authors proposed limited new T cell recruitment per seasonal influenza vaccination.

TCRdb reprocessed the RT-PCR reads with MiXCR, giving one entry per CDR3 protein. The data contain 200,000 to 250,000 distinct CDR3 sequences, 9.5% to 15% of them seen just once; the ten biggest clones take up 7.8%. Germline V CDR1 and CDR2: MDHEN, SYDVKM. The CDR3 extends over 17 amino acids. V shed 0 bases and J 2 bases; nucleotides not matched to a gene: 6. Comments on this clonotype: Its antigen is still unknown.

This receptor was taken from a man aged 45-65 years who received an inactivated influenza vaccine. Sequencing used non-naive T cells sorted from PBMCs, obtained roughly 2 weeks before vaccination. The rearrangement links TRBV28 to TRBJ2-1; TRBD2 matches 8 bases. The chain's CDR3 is CASSLWAGRGTYNEQFF. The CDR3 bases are TGTGCCAGCAGTTTATGGGCCGGGAGGGGAACCTACAATGAGCAGTTCTTC.